This TCR beta chain appears in the sequencing data of a study of cytomegalovirus exposure and HLA in healthy donors (dated by TCRdb to the late 2010s). At the level of the whole study: An earlier analysis of several hundred of the donors reported 276 Gb of sequence data and roughly 120 million unique TCR beta sequences obtained from about 170 million T cells. Roughly 290 gigabases of sequencing data and approximately 92 million unique TCR sequences made up an early release that covered 640 HLA-typed donors. Among the roughly 400 genotyped donors, 75% to 90% belonged to the genetic ancestry cluster associated with self-reported Caucasian donors. The study was designed to test whether signatures of past pathogen exposure could be identified by cataloging public T cell receptors. The study profiled the T cell repertoires of fewer than 850 subjects by immunosequencing and related them to cytomegalovirus serostatus. Along with the roughly 670-subject first cohort, a separate validation cohort of over a hundred different subjects was used. To predict cytomegalovirus infection status, the study combined high-throughput TCR immunosequencing, statistical association of individual TCRs with disease status, and machine learning. To study patterns of TCR occurrence, a later analysis re-analyzed previously published TCR beta repertoires from 500 to 850 donors and added high-resolution HLA genotyping. Rather than using new phenotypic data, the later analysis identified candidate immune exposures from TCR beta sequences and from how often those sequences occurred across donors. To decide whether each TCR beta V gene segment behaved as functional or pseudogenic, an earlier analysis of over 500 of the donors relied on high-throughput TCR beta sequencing. Donor age, sex, ethnicity and CMV serostatus were collected together with the repertoire data. In a later genetic analysis, genome-wide SNP genotypes for about 55% of the 666 donors were used, and that subset was treated as a discovery cohort. All discovery cohort repertoires had been generated using a single sequencing platform. HLA typing included class I and class II loci at four-digit resolution. Typing coverage varied by locus: roughly 620-640 donors for A, B, C, DRB1 and DQB1; 522 for DQA1; 600 to 610 for DPA1; fewer than 480 for DPB1. Because of strong linkage in the cohort, roughly five DR-DQ haplotypes were treated as single units for association and clustering. Among approximately 370 genotyped donors of the cohort, an average of around 250,000 unique TCR beta nucleotide sequences was sequenced per donor, of which about 19% were non-productive.

The cohort was made up of 650 to 700 healthy bone marrow donors. At the time of sampling, all cohort members were nominally healthy, though unrecorded immune exposures were likely present. The donor was CMV seropositive and belonged to the group of over 250 seropositive cohort members. Every donor gave a peripheral blood sample, and the peripheral blood mononuclear cells from that sample were used for TCR beta sequencing. The Qiagen DNeasy Blood Extraction Kit was used to extract genomic DNA from the blood cell samples. Libraries were built with the immunoSEQ multiplex PCR assay. For the multiplex PCR, a mixture combining 60 forward primers for TCR Vbeta segments and 13 reverse primers for TCR Jbeta segments was used. The CDR3 region of rearranged TCR beta genes was amplified from genomic DNA with a multiplex PCR assay. On the Illumina HiSeq System, the amplified TCR beta libraries were sequenced as 87-base-pair reads. Processing in the source paper ran as follows. Across the 700 or so repertoires, a later analysis counted about 81 million unique TCR beta chains, around 11 million of which were shared by at least two donors. Raw reads were error-corrected and collapsed into unique sequences by a nearest-neighbor algorithm in which closely related sequences were merged to remove PCR and sequencing errors. CDR3 sequences were aligned to IMGT reference sequences to assign V, D and J gene segments. For a sequence to be retained, at least a six-nucleotide match to both a V gene segment and a J gene segment was required. Rearrangements were called productive when the CDR3 lacked stop codons and stayed in frame with V and J; all others were non-productive. Following IMGT convention, CDR3 was defined as the stretch from the second conserved V-encoded cysteine to the conserved J-encoded phenylalanine. The earlier analysis of some 550 of the donors excluded any sequence lacking an unambiguous match to a single V gene segment. In an earlier analysis of about 590 of the donors, a V segment was called functional when productive rearrangements were above 56.7%, and segregating when the standard deviation between donors exceeded 5%. To diagnose cytomegalovirus status from the catalog of TCR beta chain sequences, a statistical classification framework was built. A later analysis assigned V and J genes by comparing TCR nucleotide sequences with IMGT/GENE-DB human TR gene sequences. In a later analysis, CDR3 sequences and most-parsimonious VDJ recombination scenarios were assigned using the TCRdist pipeline. In a later analysis, each TCR beta chain was defined by its CDR3 amino acid sequence together with its V-gene family, and reads without a unique V-gene family were excluded. To address suspected cross-contamination and a sequencing artifact, a later analysis removed over 500 highly shared, low-generation-probability nucleotide sequences. A later analysis calculated a clonal expansion index for each public chain from normalized within-repertoire ranks of inferred template counts. In a later analysis, generation probabilities were computed using a VDJ recombination model fitted to out-of-frame rearrangements, and the results were checked against IGoR. Hypergeometric tests were used in a later analysis to score TCR-TCR, TCR-HLA and TCR-CMV co-occurrence, with a repertoire-size bias correction applied to the TCR pairs. A later analysis estimated false discovery rates by permuting HLA or CMV assignments 20 times. In a later analysis, co-occurring TCRs were grouped with DBSCAN, and TCRdist sequence similarity was added when clustering was performed within HLA-allele-positive subsets. Co-occurrence clustering excluded repertoires with fewer than 30,000 or more than 120,000 public chains, plus five with anomalous nucleotide sharing. As stored in TCRdb, this immuneACCESS dataset retains in-frame rearrangements with V and J assigned. A fraction of the clones does not appear; measured against another copy, unresolved V genes explain less than half of the discrepancy, and the remainder lacks a known reason. V and J calls and clone size are as listed in that table; D and trimming were resolved from the DNA. For this sample the table gives 150,000 to 200,000 clones, of which roughly 75% were detected only once. Clones ranked in the top ten supply 1% of the sample.

Overall study results and their limits: Most TCR sequences were seen in very few donors, while some public TCRs were found in many individuals. Linkage disequilibrium might explain the correlated functional status among segregating V segments, but an unknown experimental factor could not be ruled out. A total of 150 or so TCR beta chains were listed by the study as associated with cytomegalovirus. In a later analysis, the rate of TCR association differed among HLA loci, with DRB1 alleles having the most associated TCRs and HLA-C alleles having the fewest. The 87-base-pair reads could not distinguish some IMGT-functional V segments, including TRBV6-2 and TRBV6-3, so those segments were excluded. This cohort had only TCR beta chains sequenced, and the lack of alpha or paired-chain data limited which features could be detected. The authors suggested that the approach could potentially be generalized to other disease states and immunological phenotypes. A cluster of highly shared sequence variants was judged likely to represent a technical artifact of the sequencing pipeline. In an earlier analysis of approximately 590 of the donors, most TCR beta V segments were observed in productive rearrangements about 87% or about 30% of the time, broadly matching IMGT annotations. Because HLA typing was missing for some donors at each locus, association tests included only the typed subset. In a later genetic analysis, a missense DCLRE1C variant was associated with V-gene and J-gene trimming of TCR beta chains, and the association was replicated in an independent cohort. When HLA alleles, especially DR and DQ, strongly co-occurred, attributing TCR associations to individual alleles was difficult. Because counts were too low, under 20 rarely observed V segments, including chromosome 9 orphons, were left out of the earlier analysis of 587 of the donors. In a later analysis, HLA-associated TCR beta chains showed more clonal expansion and lower generation probabilities than non-associated chains that were equally common. A further reported finding was that TCR beta sequences accurately predicted the HLA-A and HLA-B alleles for most subjects in the first cohort. In a later genetic analysis, fewer N-insertions in productive TCRs were reported among donors in an Asian-associated ancestry cluster than the roughly 670-donor mean. CMV serostatus was the only immune exposure information available for the cohort. The classifier was reported to diagnose cytomegalovirus status with high specificity and sensitivity in both the original cohort and the validation cohort. A later analysis reported that several top co-occurrence clusters appeared linked to parvovirus B19, influenza, CMV and Epstein-Barr virus. Specific HLA alleles were associated with over 15,000 TCR beta sequences at a false discovery rate of 0.05 in a later analysis. Roughly uniform sequencing depth across donors was assumed in presence/absence analyses, although this assumption may not hold. In a later analysis, most CMV-associated TCR beta chains were found to appear HLA-restricted, with HLA associations seemingly driven largely by CMV exposure. A few of the identified cytomegalovirus-associated TCR beta chains were confirmed in vitro to be specific for cytomegalovirus antigens.

Turning to this clone: Which antigen it targets is not known. Nothing much larger sits one base from this clone, and base qualities are not available.

From a lookup of the germline V gene, CDR1 and CDR2 are SGDLS and YYNGEE. The junction shows trimming of 4 bases on V and 3 bases on J, plus 14 bases between the germline ends. The CDR3 covers 15 residues, taking in both the cysteine and the phenylalanine. The kept DNA is CDR3 alone, 45 bases in frame from the first base. The sequenced sample was PBMCs. The receptor comes from a woman between 45 and 65 years old in good health and CMV-seropositive. The V gene is TRBV9 and the J gene is TRBJ1-3; a tentative D match to TRBD1 spans 6 bases. The nucleotides read TGTGCCAGCAGCAAACGGGAGGGGGTTGGAAACACCATATATTTT. It codes for CASSKREGVGNTIYF. The CDR3 plus the reference TRBV9 and TRBJ1-3 genes for the other parts give the full variable domain: DSGVTQTPKHLITATGQRVTLRCSPRSGDLSVYWYQQSLDQGLQFLIQYYNGEERAKGNILERFSAQQFPDLHSELNLSSLELGDSALYFCASSKREGVGNTIYFGEGSWLTVV.